This TCR beta chain is from a study of Ad26.COV2.S vaccination and SARS-CoV-2 variants. V shed 1 base and J shed 3 bases, with 7 bases lying between them. CDR1 is LGHDT, CDR2 YNNKEL, per germline (reference sequence). The CDR3 totals 13 residues. The table lists this clone with a few counts. The data were produced by immunoSEQ multiplex PCR, yet TCRdb's version contains in-frame clones alone and is incomplete. The sample includes just over 350,000 clones, under 95% of them seen just once. This sequence was found in a human donor who had recovered from COVID-19. The genes are TRBV3-1 (or the pseudogene TRBV3-2) and TRBJ2-7; D remains ambiguous. Sample: peripheral blood, taken after recovery from COVID-19. CDR3 in amino acids: CASSQGVGYEQYF. The CDR3 DNA sequence: TGTGCCAGCAGCCAAGGTGTGGGCTACGAGCAGTACTTC.